This T cell receptor (beta chain) was sequenced for a study of cytomegalovirus exposure and HLA in healthy donors (dated by TCRdb to the late 2010s). In the study overall: In an earlier analysis of around 540 of the donors, 250 to 350 Gb of sequence data and approximately 120 million unique TCR beta sequences from roughly 180 million T cells were reported. An early release that covered about 600 HLA-typed donors contained approximately 320 gigabases of sequencing data and 70 million to 100 million unique TCR sequences. Of the roughly 400 genotyped donors, about 80% fell in the genetic ancestry cluster associated with self-reported Caucasian donors. The study was designed to test whether signatures of past pathogen exposure could be identified by cataloging public T cell receptors. The T cell repertoires of under 750 subjects were profiled by immunosequencing and related to cytomegalovirus serostatus. Besides the first cohort of under 700 subjects, a separate validation cohort made up of 120 different subjects was used. To predict cytomegalovirus infection status, the study combined high-throughput TCR immunosequencing, statistical association of individual TCRs with disease status, and machine learning. In a later analysis, previously published TCR beta repertoires from fewer than 750 donors were re-analyzed and high-resolution HLA genotyping was added so that TCR occurrence patterns could be studied. Rather than using new phenotypic data, the later analysis identified candidate immune exposures from TCR beta sequences and from how often those sequences occurred across donors. An earlier analysis of roughly 600 of the donors used high-throughput TCR beta sequencing to judge whether each TCR beta V gene segment behaved as functional or pseudogenic. Donor age, sex, ethnicity and CMV serostatus were collected together with the repertoire data. Genome-wide SNP genotypes for about 60% of the 666 donors were used in a later genetic analysis, which treated that subset as a discovery cohort. All discovery cohort repertoires had been generated on a single sequencing platform. Both class I and class II loci were covered by HLA typing, at four-digit resolution. Typing coverage varied by locus: roughly 620-640 donors for A, B, C, DRB1 and DQB1; about 520 for DQA1; about 600 for DPA1; 400 to 480 for DPB1. Roughly 5 DR-DQ haplotypes were handled as single units for association and clustering because linkage in the cohort was strong. Among around 400 genotyped donors of the cohort, an average of about 240,000 unique TCR beta nucleotide sequences was sequenced per donor, of which approximately 19% were non-productive.

The method was the immunoSEQ multiplex PCR assay. For the multiplex PCR, a mixture combining 60 forward primers for TCR Vbeta segments and 13 reverse primers for TCR Jbeta segments was used. The CDR3 region of rearranged TCR beta genes was amplified from genomic DNA with a multiplex PCR assay. Amplified TCR beta libraries were sequenced as 87-base-pair reads on the Illumina HiSeq System. On the study's bioinformatics: Across the 500 to 700 repertoires, a later analysis counted roughly 84 million unique TCR beta chains, 8.5 million to 12 million of which were shared by at least two donors. A nearest-neighbor algorithm error-corrected the raw reads and collapsed the reads into unique sequences, merging closely related sequences to remove PCR and sequencing errors. To assign V, D and J gene segments, CDR3 sequences were aligned to IMGT reference sequences. For a sequence to be retained, a match of at least six nucleotides was required to both a V gene segment and a J gene segment. Rearrangements were classified as productive when the CDR3 lacked stop codons and remained in frame with V and J, and all other rearrangements were classified as non-productive. Following IMGT convention, CDR3 was defined as the stretch from the second conserved V-encoded cysteine up to the conserved J-encoded phenylalanine. The earlier analysis of 550 to 650 of the donors excluded any sequence lacking an unambiguous match to a single V gene segment. In an earlier analysis of a few hundred of the donors, V segments were called functional above 56.7% productive rearrangements and were called segregating when the between-donor standard deviation exceeded 5%. A statistical classification framework was built to diagnose cytomegalovirus status from the catalog of TCR beta chain sequences. V and J gene assignment, in a later analysis, came from comparing TCR nucleotide sequences with IMGT/GENE-DB human TR gene sequences. In a later analysis, CDR3 sequences and most-parsimonious VDJ recombination scenarios were assigned using the TCRdist pipeline. A later analysis defined each TCR beta chain by its CDR3 amino acid sequence plus V-gene family, and excluded reads lacking a unique V-gene family. A later analysis removed several hundred highly shared, low-generation-probability nucleotide sequences to deal with suspected cross-contamination and a sequencing artifact. In a later analysis, a clonal expansion index was calculated for each public chain from normalized within-repertoire ranks of inferred template counts. In a later analysis, generation probabilities were computed with a VDJ recombination model fitted to out-of-frame rearrangements, and the resulting probabilities were checked against IGoR. In a later analysis, TCR-TCR, TCR-HLA and TCR-CMV co-occurrence was scored with hypergeometric tests, and a repertoire-size bias correction was applied to TCR pairs. To estimate false discovery rates, a later analysis permuted the HLA or CMV assignments 20 times. In a later analysis, co-occurring TCRs were grouped with DBSCAN, and TCRdist sequence similarity was added when clustering was performed within HLA-allele-positive subsets. Repertoires with fewer than 30,000 or more than 120,000 public chains, plus five repertoires with anomalous nucleotide sharing, were excluded from co-occurrence clustering. As stored in TCRdb, this immuneACCESS dataset retains in-frame rearrangements with V and J assigned. A fraction of the clones does not appear; measured against another copy, unresolved V genes explain less than half of the discrepancy, and the remainder lacks a known reason. V and J calls and clone size come straight from that table; D and trimming were deduced from the DNA. Present in this sample are some 140,000 clones, roughly four fifths of which were seen just once. The ten most abundant clones make up under 2.5% of the sample.

In total, 500 to 700 healthy bone marrow donors made up the cohort. At the time of sampling, all cohort members were nominally healthy, though unrecorded immune exposures were likely present. The donor was CMV seronegative and belonged to the group of approximately 320 seronegative cohort members. Every donor gave a peripheral blood sample, and the peripheral blood mononuclear cells from that sample were used for TCR beta sequencing. The Qiagen DNeasy Blood Extraction Kit was used to extract genomic DNA from the blood cell samples. As concerns this clone: This clone's antigen is unknown. No much larger clone exists at a distance of one base, and base qualities are not known.

Beyond this particular receptor, the publication reports: Broadly in line with IMGT annotations, most TCR beta V segments showed up in productive rearrangements about 90% or about 30% of the time in an earlier analysis of a few hundred of the donors. The 87-base-pair reads could not distinguish some IMGT-functional V segments, including TRBV6-2 and TRBV6-3, so those segments were excluded. In the study, 150 to 200 TCR beta chains were listed as associated with cytomegalovirus. In a later analysis, HLA-associated TCR beta chains were found to be more clonally expanded and to have lower generation probabilities than equally common non-associated chains. A later analysis reported that several top co-occurrence clusters appeared linked to parvovirus B19, influenza, CMV and Epstein-Barr virus. The sequencing pipeline was judged likely to have produced a cluster of highly shared sequence variants as a technical artifact. The cohort was sequenced for TCR beta chains only, and without alpha or paired-chain data the features that could be detected were limited. While some public TCRs were present in many individuals, most TCR sequences turned up only very rarely across donors. A later genetic analysis associated a missense DCLRE1C variant with V-gene and J-gene trimming of TCR beta chains, and an independent cohort replicated the association. When HLA alleles, especially DR and DQ, strongly co-occurred, attributing TCR associations to individual alleles was difficult. Because HLA typing was missing for some donors at each locus, association tests included only the typed subset. Most CMV-associated TCR beta chains appeared to be HLA-restricted in a later analysis, and the HLA associations seemed to be driven largely by CMV exposure. In vitro tests confirmed that a few of the cytomegalovirus-associated TCR beta chains recognize cytomegalovirus antigens. The classifier was reported to diagnose cytomegalovirus status with high specificity and sensitivity in both the original and validation cohorts. Sequencing depth was assumed to be roughly uniform across donors in the presence/absence analyses, though that assumption may not hold. According to the authors, the approach could potentially be generalized to other disease states and immunological phenotypes. The earlier analysis of almost 600 of the donors excluded 15 to 20 rarely observed V segments, including chromosome 9 orphons, because counts were too low. A further reported finding was that TCR beta sequences accurately predicted the HLA-A and HLA-B alleles for most subjects in the first cohort. According to a later genetic analysis, donors in an Asian-associated ancestry cluster had fewer N-insertions in productive TCRs than the roughly 670-donor mean. In a later analysis, the rate of TCR association differed among HLA loci, with DRB1 alleles having the most associated TCRs and HLA-C alleles having the fewest. Correlated functional status among segregating V segments might reflect linkage disequilibrium, but an unknown experimental factor could not be ruled out. CMV serostatus was the only immune exposure information available for the cohort. Specific HLA alleles were associated with 18,000 or so TCR beta sequences at a false discovery rate of 0.05 in a later analysis.

CDR3 length: 14 amino acids, cysteine to phenylalanine. The kept DNA is CDR3 alone, 42 bases in frame from the first base. Reading the germline V gene gives CDR1 SNHLY and CDR2 FYNNEI. Ends trimmed: V by 6 bases, J by 6 bases; bases unmatched to a gene: 7. The chain is made from TRBV2 and TRBJ2-7, with 11 middle bases fitting TRBD2. Sequencing used PBMCs. The TCR originated in a man younger than 40 in good health and CMV-seronegative. The CDR3 in this case is CASRELAGAREQYF. The nucleotides are TGTGCCAGCAGGGAACTAGCGGGAGCTCGCGAGCAGTACTTC.